Each of the 21 T cell receptor beta chains below was sequenced from the same sample in a study of CD8+CD57+ T cells in acquired aplastic anemia. Using genomic DNA as the template, TCR beta VDJ and CDR3 profiling was carried out. In TCRdb, the reads were re-called with MiXCR into one record per CDR3 protein. This sample has approximately 160,000 distinct CDR3 sequences, with around 45% found just once. The sample consisted of sorted CD4+, CD8+, or CD8+CD57+ T cells (not recorded which) from PBMCs. These TCRs come from a human donor in good health.

This clonotype was seen just once. It may be a read error: a sequence one base away is much more abundant. The V and J genes are TRBV20-1 and TRBJ2-1; the match to TRBD2 covers 7 bases. Germline-derived CDR1 and CDR2 are DFQATT and SNEGSKA (reference sequence). This CDR3 has 17 residues. The CDR3, as DNA: TGCAGTGCGGATTTGAGCGGGGTTGAGGTTTCCTACAATGAGCAGCTCTTC. This sequence encodes CSADLSGVEVSYNEQLF.

The rearrangement joins TRBV5-1 to TRBJ1-1; D gene unclear. V gave up 0 bases and J gave up 8 bases, with 17 bases separating them. CDR1 is SGHRS, CDR2 YFSETQ, per germline. CDR3 length: 15 amino acids. CDR3 amino acids: CASSLVGGVRLEAFF. CDR3 bases: TGCGCCAGCAGCTTGGTAGGCGGGGTAAGATTAGAAGCTTTCTTT. Looking up the rest from reference TRBV5-1 and TRBJ1-1 gives the full variable domain: KAGVTQTPRYLIKTRGQQVTLSCSPISGHRSVSWYQQTPGQGLQFLFEYFSETQRNKGNFPGRFSGRQFSNSRSEMNVSTLELGDSALYLCASSLVGGVRLEAFFGQGTRLTVV.

As regards this clonotype: A much larger clone differs by one base, so this may be a read error. The conserved phenylalanine or tryptophan is not found at the CDR3 terminus, so this likely reflects a read error. The chain couples TRBV5-6 to TRBJ1-2; 8 bases are shared with TRBD1. Germline V CDR1 and CDR2: SGHDT, YYEEEE. V shed 3 bases, J shed 4 bases, and the junction held 5 bases outside the gene matches. This CDR3 is 14 amino acids long. The CDR3 region is CASSSDRVVYGYTL. The CDR3 nucleotides read TGTGCCAGCAGCTCGGACAGGGTCGTCTATGGCTACACCCTC.

This clonotype was seen many times. The CDR3 spells CASRETGARGYQETQYF. CDR3 nucleotide sequence: TGCGCCAGCAGGGAAACAGGGGCTCGGGGGTACCAAGAGACCCAGTACTTC. The V and J genes are TRBV4-1 and TRBJ2-5; weak D call: TRBD1 (7 bases). Germline CDR1 MGHRA, CDR2 YSYEKL. The CDR3 is 17 residues long. The V end lost 6 bases, the J end lost 0 bases, and 20 bases lay between the germline ends.

This clonotype was observed a few times. J is TRBJ2-5 and V is TRBV20-1, with D maybe TRBD1 (7 bases). Germline lookup yields CDR1 DFQATT and CDR2 SNEGSKA (reference sequence). The CDR3 extends over 14 amino acids. The V end lost 7 bases, the J end lost 2 bases, and 17 bases lay between the germline ends. The CDR3 DNA sequence: TGCAGTGACCAGGGGGGACAAGCTCAAGAGACCCAGTACTTC. Translated, it gives CSDQGGQAQETQYF.

This clonotype was observed at least ten times. Written as DNA, the CDR3 is TGTGCCATCGGAACAGGGGGCGCGGGCGGCTACACCTTC. Amino acids: CAIGTGGAGGYTF. This rearrangement joins TRBV2 to TRBJ1-2; 9 bases align to TRBD1. Trimming removed 10 bases from V and 8 bases from J; junction bases left unmatched: 11. The CDR3 has 13 amino acids. CDR1 is SNHLY and CDR2 is FYNNEI in the germline V gene. Variable domain in full (rest from reference TRBV2 and TRBJ1-2): EPEVTQTPSHQVTQMGQEVILRCVPISNHLYFYWYRQILGQKVEFLVSFYNNEISEKSEIFDDQFSVERPDGSNFTLKIRSTKLEDSAMYFCAIGTGGAGGYTFGSGTRLTVV.

This clonotype occurred many times. Without the conserved terminal phenylalanine or tryptophan, this CDR3 likely stems from a read error. The V call is TRBV4-2, the J call TRBJ1-1; no clear D. Germline-derived CDR1 and CDR2 are LGHNA and YNFKEQ. The ends were cut back, 3 bases at V and 0 bases at J, with 2 bases in the middle. This CDR3 is 12 amino acids long. The CDR3 coding sequence is TGTGCCAGCAGCCACCTGAACACTGAAGCTTTCCTT. Translation gives CASSHLNTEAFL.

V is TRBV7-9 and J is TRBJ2-3; 8 positions match TRBD2. Germline trimming cut 2 bases from V and 5 bases from J; bases unmatched to any gene: 0. This CDR3 has 13 amino acids. Germline CDR1 SEHNR, CDR2 FQNEAQ (reference sequence). The CDR3 sequence is CASSLRGGDTQYF. The CDR3 DNA follows: TGTGCCAGCAGCTTACGGGGGGGAGATACGCAGTATTTT.

The gene calls are TRBV4-1 and TRBJ2-1, with D possibly being TRBD2 (5 bases). V was clipped by 2 bases and J by 7 bases, with 21 bases between them. The CDR3 is 17 amino acids. Germline assignment: CDR1 MGHRA and CDR2 YSYEKL. For the CDR3, the DNA is TGCGCCAGCAGCCAACGGTTAGGTGGGATCCGCGGGAATGAGCAGTTCTTC. Protein sequence: CASSQRLGGIRGNEQFF.

This clonotype turned up a few times. The V and J genes are TRBV5-1 and TRBJ1-3; D not resolved. This CDR3 spans 17 amino acids. Trimming stripped 4 bases from V and 1 base from J, with 18 bases between. CDR1 and CDR2 from the germline V gene are SGHRS and YFSETQ. The CDR3 region is CASSLGGSMGSGNTIYF. The CDR3 DNA is TGCGCCAGCAGCCTTGGCGGTTCAATGGGGTCTGGAAACACCATATATTTT.

V is TRBV20-1 and J is TRBJ2-1, with 11 bases aligning to TRBD2. CDR1 is DFQATT, CDR2 SNEGSKA, per germline (reference sequence). This CDR3 is built from 16 residues. With V trimmed by 1 base and J by 8 bases, 10 bases remained unmatched. The CDR3 loop reads CSARVRLAGWAHEQFF. As DNA, the CDR3 is TGCAGTGCTAGAGTACGACTAGCGGGATGGGCCCATGAGCAGTTCTTC.

This clonotype was found many times. The DNA for the CDR3 is TGTGCCAGCAGCGTAGGGGTCAATGAGCAGTTCTTC. It yields the protein CASSVGVNEQFF. The V and J genes are TRBV9 and TRBJ2-1, with D unclear. CDR1 is SGDLS, CDR2 YYNGEE, per germline. This CDR3 region has 12 residues. The V end was cut by 0 bases, the J end by 6 bases, with 4 bases between. Full variable domain (outside the CDR3, taken from reference TRBV9 and TRBJ2-1): DSGVTQTPKHLITATGQRVTLRCSPRSGDLSVYWYQQSLDQGLQFLIQYYNGEERAKGNILERFSAQQFPDLHSELNLSSLELGDSALYFCASSVGVNEQFFGPGTRLTVL.

This clonotype was observed many times. This chain connects TRBV7-2 to TRBJ2-1; D remains unclear. The germline gives CDR1 SGHTA, CDR2 FQGNSA. CDR3 length equals 12 residues. V lost 1 base, J lost 10 bases, and 8 bases lay in between. Written as DNA, the CDR3 is TGTGCCAGCAGCTTAGGCCACTACGAGCAGTTCTTC. It encodes CASSLGHYEQFF.

This clonotype appeared a few times. J is TRBJ2-2 and V is TRBV7-2, with D perhaps TRBD1 (6 bases). CDR1 is SGHTA, CDR2 FQGNSA, per germline. This CDR3 is built from 15 residues. Trimming left V 6 bases short and J 0 bases short, with 11 bases between. The CDR3 reads CASRHGTPNTGELFF. For the CDR3, the DNA is TGTGCCAGCAGACACGGGACACCGAACACCGGGGAGCTGTTTTTT.

This clonotype was detected many times. CDR3 DNA: TGTGCCAGCAGCCCGGACGGTGTCAGGGATACGCAGTATTTT. This gives the protein CASSPDGVRDTQYF. The genes are TRBV5-5 and TRBJ2-3; D uncertain. V dropped 4 bases and J dropped 6 bases, with 15 bases sitting between them. Per the germline V gene, CDR1 is SGHKS and CDR2 is YYEKEE (reference sequence). CDR3 length: 14 amino acids.

This clonotype was seen repeatedly, ten times or more. The chain carries TRBV9 and TRBJ2-3; 7 positions agree with TRBD1. CDR1 is SGDLS and CDR2 is YYNGEE in the germline V gene. CDR3 size: 16 residues. The V and J ends lost 0 bases and 1 base, in that order; junction bases with no gene match: 5. Here the CDR3 DNA reads TGTGCCAGCAGCGTAGCTACTGGGACAGGCACAGATACGCAGTATTTT. As protein: CASSVATGTGTDTQYF.

The sample holds many counts of this clonotype. The J gene is TRBJ1-2, the V gene TRBV6-6; D gene ambiguous. Germline V gene lookup returns CDR1 MNHNY and CDR2 SVGAGI (reference sequence). Trimming pared 5 bases from V and 1 base from J, leaving 8 bases between. This CDR3 is built from 13 residues. The CDR3 nucleotides are TGTGCCAGCAGTAACCTGGATAACTATGGCTACACCTTC. This sequence encodes CASSNLDNYGYTF.

The sample holds a few counts of this clonotype. The V call is TRBV12-3 or TRBV12-4, the J call TRBJ2-3; TRBD1 agrees at 8 bases. The CDR3 has 13 amino acids. V dropped 6 bases and J dropped 9; count of bases not matched to a gene: 8. The CDR3 DNA reads TGTGCCAGCAGCAAAGGGACAGGACGAACGCAGTATTTT. It yields the protein CASSKGTGRTQYF.

This clonotype has a count of ten or more. This chain joins TRBV2 and TRBJ2-7; D perhaps matches TRBD1 (6 bases). V lost 2 bases and J lost 2, with 10 bases in between. In germline, CDR1 is SNHLY, CDR2 FYNNEI. This CDR3 spans 14 amino acids. The CDR3 is CASSERTGPYEQYF. DNA of the CDR3: TGTGCCAGCAGTGAAAGAACAGGGCCCTACGAGCAGTACTTC.

This chain connects TRBV20-1 to TRBJ2-1; TRBD2 aligns across 12 bases. This CDR3 has 15 amino acids. The junction had 5 bases not matched to a gene; V was cut back by 0 bases and J by 8 bases. The germline CDR1 and CDR2 sequences are DFQATT and SNEGSKA (reference sequence). Here the CDR3 DNA reads TGCAGTGCTAGAGATAGACTAGCGGGGGCAGATGAGCAGTTCTTC. Protein: CSARDRLAGADEQFF.

This clonotype was seen ten or more times. The chain couples TRBV19 to TRBJ2-2; D not resolved. This CDR3 contains 13 residues. The ends were cut back, 6 bases at V and 3 bases at J, with 8 bases in the middle. Germline CDR1 and CDR2: LNHDA and SQIVND (reference sequence). DNA for the CDR3: TGTGCCAGTAGGTCCCGGGACACCGGGGAGCTGTTTTTT. Its translation: CASRSRDTGELFF.